Here is one T cell receptor (beta chain) with its context. TCRdb's copy holds only in-frame clones and misses some; the assay was immunoSEQ multiplex PCR. The sample includes fewer than 350,000 clones, around nine tenths of them seen just once. The sample originates from a study of blood T cell repertoires in COVID-19. Overall study context: Samples representing acute and convalescent COVID-19 were sourced from the United States, Italy and Spain. In each case, the material was cDNA or gDNA derived from T cells, B-cell-depleted T cells, or PBMCs.

CDR3 size: 18 residues. Germline V gene data show CDR1 as LNHNV and CDR2 as YYDKDF (reference sequence). V dropped 0 bases and J dropped 4 bases, with 21 bases sitting between them. This rearrangement joins TRBV15 to TRBJ1-2; the D gene is possibly TRBD1 (5 bases). The clonotype was recovered from a man between 40 and 49 years old with acute or convalescent COVID-19. The material sequenced was peripheral blood. CDR3 in DNA: TGTGCCACCAGCAGAGATGGGGGACTTAGAGACGGATTCTATGGCTACACCTTC. This encodes CATSRDGGLRDGFYGYTF.